Below, 23 T cell receptor beta chains from the same sample are listed, as sequenced in a study of blood T cell repertoires in COVID-19. Here immunoSEQ multiplex PCR was the method, and the copy in TCRdb shows in-frame clones only, minus some. Of under 250,000 clones in the sample, around 87% were seen once. The sample taken for sequencing was peripheral blood. These receptors all come from a woman in her sixties or seventies with active or convalescent COVID-19.

In this sample, this clone turned up once. The chain links TRBV11-2 to TRBJ2-5; D unresolved. The CDR3 consists of 15 residues. The germline V gene encodes CDR1 SGHAT and CDR2 FQNNGV. V lost 1 base to trimming and J lost 2 bases, with 11 bases between them. In nucleotides, the CDR3 is TGTGCCAGCAGCTTAGTGGGCCAGGCACAAGAGACCCAGTACTTC. It codes for CASSLVGQAQETQYF. Full variable domain (rest looked up from reference TRBV11-2 and TRBJ2-5): EAGVAQSPRYKIIEKRQSVAFWCNPISGHATLYWYQQILGQGPKLLIQFQNNGVVDDSQLPKDRFSAERLKGVDSTLKIQPAKLEDSAVYLCASSLVGQAQETQYFGPGTRLLVL.

This chain uses TRBV5-1 with TRBJ1-2; D gene ambiguous. Deletions cut 5 bases from V and 4 bases from J, with 12 bases between. The CDR3 totals 13 residues. From germline, CDR1 is SGHRS and CDR2 YFSETQ. CDR3 region: CASSLREAYGYTF. In DNA form, the CDR3 reads TGCGCCAGCAGTTTGCGGGAAGCCTATGGCTACACCTTC.

This clone was picked up one time. This rearrangement joins TRBV6-5 to TRBJ2-5; 7 nucleotides agree with TRBD2. The CDR3 is 14 amino acids. Germline loops: CDR1 MNHEY, CDR2 SVGAGI. V lost 6 bases to trimming and J lost 4 bases; unmatched junction nucleotides: 8. The CDR3 DNA reads as TGTGCCAGCAGCTTCGAGCGGGGTACAGAGACCCAGTACTTC. Translating it yields CASSFERGTETQYF.

On this clone: Other DNA sequences from this sample encode an identical CDR3 as well. The genes are TRBV12-3 or TRBV12-4 and TRBJ2-1; 9 nucleotides line up with TRBD1. V shed 6 bases and J 8 bases; nucleotides not matched to a gene: 5. The CDR3 has 13 amino acids. The CDR3 DNA reads as TGTGCCAGCAGCCCGGGACAGGGCCATGAGCAGTTCTTC. Its translation is CASSPGQGHEQFF.

This chain joins TRBV6-1 and TRBJ1-6; the D is unclear. Trimming cost V 1 base and J 4 bases, with 14 bases left between them. This CDR3 contains 17 residues. CDR1 is MNHNS, CDR2 SASEGT, per germline. The CDR3 DNA reads TGTGCCAGCAGTGAAGAGGTCAGCTCGGGGTATAATTCACCCCTCCACTTT. This translates into CASSEEVSSGYNSPLHF.

V is TRBV7-8 and J is TRBJ1-2; perhaps TRBD1 as D (6 bases). Trimming removed 1 base from V and 7 bases from J, with 13 bases in between. Germline CDR1 is SGHVS and CDR2 is FQNEAQ. This CDR3 region has 14 residues. CDR3 coding DNA: TGTGCCAGCAGCTTAGGCACAGGGTCCTCTGGCTACACCTTC. Translation: CASSLGTGSSGYTF. The entire variable domain, with the rest obtained from reference TRBV7-8 and TRBJ1-2, is as follows: GAGVSQSPRYKVAKRGQDVALRCDPISGHVSLFWYQQALGQGPEFLTYFQNEAQLDKSGLPSDRFFAERPEGSVSTLKIQRTQQEDSAVYLCASSLGTGSSGYTFGSGTRLTVV.

This sequence joins TRBV6-1 and TRBJ1-2; maybe TRBD1 (5 bases). Germline V gene lookup returns CDR1 MNHNS and CDR2 SASEGT. V lost 3 bases, J lost 4 bases, and 15 bases lay in between. CDR3 size: 15 residues. Written as DNA, the CDR3 is TGTGCCAGCAGTGAGCCGGGTGTAGGGGCCTATGGCTACACCTTC. It specifies CASSEPGVGAYGYTF.

This sequence joins TRBV6-5 and TRBJ2-3; 7 bases fit TRBD2. The CDR3 loop spans 14 amino acids. J gave up 0 bases and V 7 bases, and 4 bases lay outside the gene matches. The germline V gene encodes CDR1 MNHEY and CDR2 SVGAGI. CDR3 sequence (DNA): TGTGCCAGCACCCTCGGGGGGAGCACAGATACGCAGTATTTT. Translation gives CASTLGGSTDTQYF.

The chain links TRBV29-1 to TRBJ2-4, with TRBD1 matching over 8 bases. The J segment lost 3 bases and the V segment lost 5 bases, leaving 6 bases of the junction unmatched. CDR1 SQVTM and CDR2 ANQGSEA come from the germline V gene. The CDR3 loop spans 14 amino acids. This CDR3 is CSVSDRAGKNIQYF. The DNA for the CDR3 is TGCAGCGTTTCGGACAGGGCAGGCAAAAACATTCAGTACTTC.

This CDR3 is CASSHSPGVAETQYF. As DNA, the CDR3 is TGTGCCAGCTCCCATAGCCCAGGGGTGGCAGAGACCCAGTACTTC. The rearrangement uses TRBV7-8 and TRBJ2-5; tentatively, D is TRBD1 (6 bases). This CDR3 spans 15 amino acids. The germline V and J ends were trimmed by 8 bases and 4 bases, with 20 bases remaining between them. Germline values: CDR1 SGHVS, CDR2 FQNEAQ.

This rearrangement joins TRBV18 to TRBJ1-5, with TRBD1 matching 7 bases. CDR1 is KGHSH and CDR2 is LQKENI in the germline V gene. V lost 3 bases, J lost 7 bases, and 6 bases stayed unmatched. The CDR3 has 14 amino acids. The CDR3 DNA reads TGTGCCAGCTCACCGGAGGGGGCTCGCCAGCCCCAGCATTTT. Its protein product is CASSPEGARQPQHF.

Comments on this clone: Different DNA sequences within this sample yield the same CDR3. The chain combines TRBV6-2 or TRBV6-3 with TRBJ1-5, with D perhaps matching TRBD1 (6 bases). This CDR3 is 12 amino acids long. CDR1 and CDR2 (germline): MNHEY, SVGEGT. Trimming stripped 6 bases from V and 4 bases from J, with 7 bases between. For the CDR3, the DNA is TGTGCCAGCAGCACAGGGAATCAGCCCCAGCATTTT. Its translation: CASSTGNQPQHF.

This clone was seen a single time. The chain links TRBV6-2 or TRBV6-3 to TRBJ2-6, with 8 bases matching TRBD1. With 2 bases clipped from V and 0 bases from J, the junction kept 12 bases outside the gene matches. The germline gives CDR1 MNHEY, CDR2 SVGEGT. The CDR3 is 20 amino acids. CDR3 in DNA: TGTGCCAGCAGTTACCCCGGACAGGGTGTGGTAAGCTCTGGGGCCAACGTCCTGACTTTC. It translates to CASSYPGQGVVSSGANVLTF.

The CDR3 sequence is CAISEGLLRWRPEAFF. The CDR3 DNA is TGTGCCATCAGTGAGGGCCTTCTGAGATGGAGGCCTGAAGCTTTCTTT. This chain joins TRBV10-3 and TRBJ1-1; D gene unclear. In germline, CDR1 is ENHRY, CDR2 SYGVKD. Trimming cost V 2 bases and J 6 bases, with 19 bases left between them. This CDR3 is built from 16 residues.

This clone has only one observation. The chain is built from TRBV19 and TRBJ1-5, with a tentative D call TRBD1 (6 bases). The CDR3 has 12 residues. Germline V gene data show CDR1 as LNHDA and CDR2 as SQIVND (reference sequence). Trimming removed 10 bases at V and 6 bases at J, with 13 bases between. In nucleotides, the CDR3 is TGTGCCATTTCGGACAGTAGTCAGCCCCAGCATTTT. This translates into CAISDSSQPQHF.

The rearrangement joins TRBV6-4 to TRBJ2-5; 12 nucleotides agree with TRBD2. This CDR3 is 17 amino acids long. CDR1 and CDR2 (germline): MRHNA, SNTAGT. V trimming: 5 bases; J trimming: 0 bases; junction bases outside the gene matches: 7. DNA of the CDR3: TGTGCCAGCAGTCCCCTACTAGCGGGGGGTAACCAAGAGACCCAGTACTTC. Amino acids: CASSPLLAGGNQETQYF.

The chain combines TRBV7-8 with TRBJ1-1; D might be TRBD1 (6 bases). The CDR3 has 15 residues. With 7 bases removed from V and 4 bases from J, the gap between germline ends came to 19 bases. Germline CDR1 is SGHVS and CDR2 is FQNEAQ. CDR3 nucleotides: TGTGCCAGCACCCCCGTCAGTCAGGGGCGCACTGAAGCTTTCTTT. Encoded protein: CASTPVSQGRTEAFF.

The V gene is TRBV6-5, the J gene TRBJ1-2; weak D call: TRBD1 (6 bases). The CDR3 is 15 amino acids. Deletions cut 6 bases from V and 8 bases from J, with 22 bases between. Per germline, CDR1 MNHEY and CDR2 SVGAGI. CDR3 in DNA: TGTGCCAGCAGATCACAGGGTACCGGGAGGTCGGGCTACACCTTC. It translates to CASRSQGTGRSGYTF.

A single count supports this clone. The chain carries TRBV9 and TRBJ1-3; D gene unclear. CDR1 and CDR2 (germline): SGDLS, YYNGEE. Trimming took off 2 bases at V and 0 bases at J, with 9 bases between the two ends. This CDR3 region has 15 residues. CDR3 in amino acids: CASSVRGGSGNTIYF. CDR3 coding DNA: TGTGCCAGCAGCGTTCGAGGCGGCTCTGGAAACACCATATATTTT. Complete variable domain (other parts from reference TRBV9 and TRBJ1-3): DSGVTQTPKHLITATGQRVTLRCSPRSGDLSVYWYQQSLDQGLQFLIQYYNGEERAKGNILERFSAQQFPDLHSELNLSSLELGDSALYFCASSVRGGSGNTIYFGEGSWLTVV.

V gene TRBV12-5 combines with J gene TRBJ2-5; 7 bases map to TRBD1. Looked up from germline, CDR1 is LGHNT and CDR2 is FRNRAP. This CDR3 is 13 amino acids long. V shed 6 bases, J shed 5 bases, and the junction held 6 bases outside the gene matches. CDR3: CASGSQGTETQYF. The CDR3 DNA sequence: TGTGCTAGTGGGTCACAGGGGACGGAGACCCAGTACTTC. The entire variable domain, with the rest obtained from reference TRBV12-5 and TRBJ2-5, is as follows: DARVTQTPRHKVTEMGQEVTMRCQPILGHNTVFWYRQTMMQGLELLAYFRNRAPLDDSGMPKDRFSAEMPDATLATLKIQPSEPRDSAVYFCASGSQGTETQYFGPGTRLLVL.

CDR3 sequence: CASSPGDRVRSEQYF. CDR3 sequence (DNA): TGTGCCAGCAGCCCGGGAGACAGGGTGAGAAGCGAGCAGTACTTC. The chain couples TRBV7-8 to TRBJ2-7, with D possibly being TRBD1 (7 bases). This CDR3 is 15 amino acids long. The germline gives CDR1 SGHVS, CDR2 FQNEAQ. Trimming pared 5 bases from V and 6 bases from J, leaving 20 bases between.

The V call is TRBV4-3, the J call TRBJ1-2, with 7 bases matching TRBD1. Germline V gene sequence: CDR1 LGHNA, CDR2 YSLEER. The CDR3 consists of 15 residues. The V gene end was trimmed by 6 bases and the J gene end by 6 bases; junction bases not matched to a gene: 13. The CDR3 region has the DNA TGCGCCAGCAGGATAGACATTAAGGGGGCCCATGGCTACACCTTC. Translation: CASRIDIKGAHGYTF.

The chain is built from TRBV7-2 and TRBJ1-5; D gene uncertain. CDR1 is SGHTA, CDR2 FQGNSA, per germline. This CDR3 comprises 12 residues. V dropped 5 bases and J dropped 7 bases, with 9 bases sitting between them. This chain's CDR3 is CASSLRWQPQHF. In DNA, the CDR3 is TGTGCCAGCAGCCTCAGATGGCAGCCCCAGCATTTT.